The TCR beta chain under discussion was sequenced for a study of shared clonotypes between healthy human individuals. About this clone itself: Its antigen is unknown.

Only in-frame clones appear in the TCRdb table, and some are missing; sequencing was by immunoSEQ multiplex PCR. The sample holds 550,000 to 750,000 clones, 92% seen once. Notes on the study in general: Roughly 4.6% of naive CD4 clonotypes were common to a handful of donors. When compared with the clonotypes that were shared by all four sorted-subset donors, the non-shared clonotypes turned out to have lower generation probabilities.

Trimming stripped 5 bases from V and 1 base from J, with 15 bases between. Per germline, CDR1 LNHDA and CDR2 SQIVND (reference sequence). The CDR3 covers 16 residues. Naive CD8 cells comprised CD45RO-negative, CCR7-positively selected cells, excluding terminally differentiated effector memory CD45RA+ cells. Every one of the donors was a Caucasian adult that lived in Nashville, Tennessee. Sequencing used naive CD8+ T cells sorted from blood. The gene calls are TRBV19 and TRBJ2-4; D gene uncertain. This clonotype was sampled from a man aged 25-45 years in good health. The CDR3 protein is CASSSRTYWAKNIQYF. CDR3 nucleotide sequence: TGTGCCAGTAGTTCTCGGACCTACTGGGCCAAAAACATTCAGTACTTC.